The 3 T cell receptor beta chains below all came from one sample that was sequenced in a study of Tregs in tolerant kidney transplant recipients. Method: immunoSEQ multiplex PCR; TCRdb's copy keeps in-frame clones and lacks some. Of more than 95,000 clones listed, around nine tenths were seen once; the top ten hold approximately 0.6%. What was sequenced was CD4+ T cells from blood. These receptors all come from a human donor in good health.

The rearrangement uses TRBV6-6 and TRBJ2-7, with D unresolved. Germline V lookup: CDR1 MNHNY, CDR2 SVGAGI (reference sequence). The CDR3 runs to 16 residues. Trimming removed 2 bases from V and 5 bases from J, with 19 bases in between. CDR3 coding DNA: TGTGCCAGCAGTTACGGCAACGGTTTGAAGAGGCACGAGCAGTACTTC. Translating it yields CASSYGNGLKRHEQYF.

The J gene is TRBJ2-1, the V gene TRBV21-1; the table's D call, TRBD1, was not checked against the DNA. TRBV21-1 is recorded as a pseudogene. The CDR3 consists of 19 residues. CDR3 loop: CASSSFKAPLQGAYNEQFF. CDR3 sequence (DNA): TGTGCCAGCAGCTCTTTCAAAGCCCCCTTACAGGGGGCCTACAATGAGCAGTTCTTC.

This rearrangement joins TRBV9 to TRBJ2-1; 11 bases are shared with TRBD2. V was clipped by 3 bases and J by 9 bases; unmatched bases: 11. The CDR3 spans 16 residues. Germline CDR1 and CDR2: SGDLS and YYNGEE. CDR3 region: CASSAGTSGPFGEQFF. CDR3 nucleotides: TGTGCCAGCAGCGCAGGGACTAGCGGTCCCTTTGGTGAGCAGTTCTTC.